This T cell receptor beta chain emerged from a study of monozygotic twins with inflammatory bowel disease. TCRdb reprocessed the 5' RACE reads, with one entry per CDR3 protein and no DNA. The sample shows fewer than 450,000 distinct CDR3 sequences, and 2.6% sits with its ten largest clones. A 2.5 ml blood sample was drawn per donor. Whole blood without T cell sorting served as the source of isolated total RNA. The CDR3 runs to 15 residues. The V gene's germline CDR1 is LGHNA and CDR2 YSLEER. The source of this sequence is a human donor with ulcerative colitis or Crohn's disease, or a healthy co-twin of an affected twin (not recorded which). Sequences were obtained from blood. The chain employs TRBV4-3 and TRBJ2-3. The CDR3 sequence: CASSQGNLATDTQYF.